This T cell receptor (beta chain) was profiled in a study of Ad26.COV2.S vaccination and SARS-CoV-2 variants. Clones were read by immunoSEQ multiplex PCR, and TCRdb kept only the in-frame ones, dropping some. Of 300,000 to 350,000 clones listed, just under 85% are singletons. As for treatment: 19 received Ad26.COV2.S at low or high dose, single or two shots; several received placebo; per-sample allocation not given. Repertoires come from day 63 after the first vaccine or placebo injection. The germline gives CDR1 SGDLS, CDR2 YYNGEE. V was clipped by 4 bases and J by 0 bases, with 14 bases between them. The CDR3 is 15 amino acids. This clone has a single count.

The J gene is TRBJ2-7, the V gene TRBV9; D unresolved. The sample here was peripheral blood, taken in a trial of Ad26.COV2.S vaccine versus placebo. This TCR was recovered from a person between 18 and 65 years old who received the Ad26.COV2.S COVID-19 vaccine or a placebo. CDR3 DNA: TGTGCCAGCAGCCCCGACCTACGGAGCTCCTACGAGCAGTACTTC. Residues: CASSPDLRSSYEQYF.